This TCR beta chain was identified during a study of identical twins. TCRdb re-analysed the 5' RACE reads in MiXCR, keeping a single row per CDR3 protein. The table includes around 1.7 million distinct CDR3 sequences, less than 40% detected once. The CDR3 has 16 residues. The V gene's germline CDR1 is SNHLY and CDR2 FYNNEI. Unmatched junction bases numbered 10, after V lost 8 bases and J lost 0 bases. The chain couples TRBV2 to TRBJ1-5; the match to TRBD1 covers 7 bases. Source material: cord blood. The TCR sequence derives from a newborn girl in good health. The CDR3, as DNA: TGTGCCAGCGGGAGGGGCAGGGGGGATAGCAATCAGCCCCAGCATTTT. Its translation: CASGRGRGDSNQPQHF.